Shown below are 6 T cell receptor beta chains from a single sample sequenced in a study of T cell repertoires and HLA-DP antigens. No antigen is known for these receptors. Sequencing was performed with immunoSEQ multiplex PCR; in TCRdb, only in-frame clones are kept and a portion is missing. The sample lists some 120,000 clones; around 93% were seen once. The specimen was CD4+ T cells from PBMCs. The receptors were gathered from a woman aged 18-29 years in good health and CMV-seronegative.

The chain employs TRBV15 and TRBJ1-1; 7 nucleotides match TRBD1. V dropped 5 bases and J dropped 6; count of bases not matched to a gene: 12. CDR1 LNHNV and CDR2 YYDKDF come from the germline V gene (reference sequence). The CDR3 runs to 15 residues. CDR3 amino acids: CATSRSGWDRAEAFF. Here the CDR3 DNA reads TGTGCCACCAGCCGCTCGGGTTGGGACAGAGCTGAAGCTTTCTTT.

The chain employs TRBV28 and TRBJ2-7; D might be TRBD2 (7 bases). Per germline, CDR1 MDHEN and CDR2 SYDVKM. V shed 6 bases and J shed 3 bases, with 24 bases lying between them. This CDR3 spans 17 amino acids. CDR3 DNA sequence: TGTGCCAGCAGCTCCCCCGTCGGGGGGCCCCGAGGCTACGAGCAGTACTTC. This sequence encodes CASSSPVGGPRGYEQYF.

This chain connects TRBV6-1 to TRBJ1-5; the D is unclear. Looked up from germline, CDR1 is MNHNS and CDR2 is SASEGT. The CDR3 is 17 residues long. The V end lost 4 bases, the J end lost 1 base, and 17 bases lay between the germline ends. The CDR3, as DNA: TGTGCCAGCAGTGCTGGGGTCTCTCCAGGAAGCAATCAGCCCCAGCATTTT. Amino acid sequence: CASSAGVSPGSNQPQHF.

This chain uses TRBV5-8 with TRBJ1-5, with D perhaps TRBD1 (5 bases). V was pared by 0 bases and J by 7 bases, with 17 bases between. Germline V lookup: CDR1 SGHTS, CDR2 YDEGEE. The CDR3 totals 16 residues. The CDR3 DNA follows: TGTGCCAGCAGCTTGGTGGTAGGGGCCGGGGGACAGCCCCAGCATTTT. Its protein product is CASSLVVGAGGQPQHF.

The V call is TRBV29-1, the J call TRBJ2-1, with 8 bases identical to TRBD1. Germline-derived CDR1 and CDR2 are SQVTM and ANQGSEA. V lost 3 bases to trimming and J lost 4 bases; unmatched junction nucleotides: 8. The CDR3 is 15 amino acids. CDR3 sequence reads: CSVEGDRQKYNEQFF. DNA for the CDR3: TGCAGCGTTGAGGGGGACAGGCAAAAATACAATGAGCAGTTCTTC.

The chain has TRBV28 and TRBJ1-1; a weak D match, TRBD1 (6 bases). CDR3 length equals 14 residues. The V and J ends lost 5 bases and 1 base respectively, with 11 bases between them. Germline V gene lookup returns CDR1 MDHEN and CDR2 SYDVKM. CDR3 sequence (DNA): TGTGCCAGCAGTGCATTGGGGGCGAACACTGAAGCTTTCTTT. This codes for CASSALGANTEAFF. Full variable domain (outside the CDR3, taken from reference TRBV28 and TRBJ1-1): DVKVTQSSRYLVKRTGEKVFLECVQDMDHENMFWYRQDPGLGLRLIYFSYDVKMKEKGDIPEGYSVSREKKERFSLILESASTNQTSMYLCASSALGANTEAFFGQGTRLTVV.